This T cell receptor (beta chain) was obtained from a study of shared clonotypes between healthy human individuals. The overall study: CD4 naive and memory got three plates each, CD8 naive two, CD8 memory one.

Authors' methods: There were no quality scores in the junction-only immunoSEQ sequences, so filtering differed. The repertoire was sequenced with immunoSEQ multiplex PCR; TCRdb's copy has only in-frame clones and lacks some. D and trimming were read from the DNA, whereas the V and J calls and clone size are those reported in that table. The sample comprises about 110,000 clones, about 70% of which are singletons, and around 24% rests with the top ten. This clone was detected ten times or more. The antigen remains unidentified. This CDR3 has 14 residues. Germline V CDR1 and CDR2: MRHNA, SNTAGT. J gave up 5 bases and V 2 bases, and 1 base lay outside the gene matches. Whole-study results and caveats: The donor pool, a small one, limited the genetic and exposure-history diversity represented.

Sequencing was performed on memory CD8+ T cells sorted from blood. Subset here: CD45RO+ cells pooled with CCR7-negative TemRA cells. The sequence came from a woman in her 30s in good health. The chain carries TRBV6-4 and TRBJ2-3; 10 bases fit TRBD1. CDR3 in amino acids: CASSDGQGGDTQYF. CDR3 bases: TGTGCCAGCAGTGACGGACAGGGGGGAGATACGCAGTATTTT.